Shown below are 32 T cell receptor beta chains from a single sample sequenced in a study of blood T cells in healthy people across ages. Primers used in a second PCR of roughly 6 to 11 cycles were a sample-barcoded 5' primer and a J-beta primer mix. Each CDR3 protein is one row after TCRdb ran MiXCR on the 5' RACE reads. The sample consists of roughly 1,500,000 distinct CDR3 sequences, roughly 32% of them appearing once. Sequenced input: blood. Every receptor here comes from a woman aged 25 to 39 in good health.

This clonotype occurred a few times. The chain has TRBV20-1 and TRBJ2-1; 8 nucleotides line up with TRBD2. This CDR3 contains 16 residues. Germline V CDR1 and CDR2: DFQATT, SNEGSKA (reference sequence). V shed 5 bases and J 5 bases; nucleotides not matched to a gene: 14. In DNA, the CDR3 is TGCAGTGCTTCCCCGGTAGCGGGGCCGTTTGACAATGAGCAGTTCTTC. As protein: CSASPVAGPFDNEQFF.

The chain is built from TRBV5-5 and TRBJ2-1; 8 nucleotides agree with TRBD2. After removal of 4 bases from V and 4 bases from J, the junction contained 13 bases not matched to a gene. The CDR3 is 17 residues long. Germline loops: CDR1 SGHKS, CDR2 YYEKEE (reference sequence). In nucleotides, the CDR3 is TGTGCCAGCAGCCCCCAGGTGCGGGGGGCCCAATACAATGAGCAGTTCTTC. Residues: CASSPQVRGAQYNEQFF.

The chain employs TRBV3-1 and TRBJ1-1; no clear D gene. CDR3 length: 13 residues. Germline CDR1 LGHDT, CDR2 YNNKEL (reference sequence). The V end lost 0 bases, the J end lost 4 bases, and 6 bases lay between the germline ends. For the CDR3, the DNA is TGTGCCAGCAGCCAAGAGGCTGCCACTGAAGCTTTCTTT. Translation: CASSQEAATEAFF. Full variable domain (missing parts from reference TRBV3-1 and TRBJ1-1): DTAVSQTPKYLVTQMGNDKSIKCEQNLGHDTMYWYKQDSKKFLKIMFSYNNKELIINETVPNRFSPKSPDKAHLNLHINSLELGDSAVYFCASSQEAATEAFFGQGTRLTVV.

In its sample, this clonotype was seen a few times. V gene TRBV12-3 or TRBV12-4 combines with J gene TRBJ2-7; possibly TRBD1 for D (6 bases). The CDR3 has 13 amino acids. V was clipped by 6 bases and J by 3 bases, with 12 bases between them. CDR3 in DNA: TGTGCCAGCAGCATTGGACAGTTCTACGAGCAGTACTTC. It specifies CASSIGQFYEQYF.

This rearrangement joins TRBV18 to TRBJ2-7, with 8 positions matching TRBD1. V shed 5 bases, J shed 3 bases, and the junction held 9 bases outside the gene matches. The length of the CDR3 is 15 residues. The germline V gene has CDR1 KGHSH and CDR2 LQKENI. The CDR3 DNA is TGTGCCAGCTCATCAACTACGACAGGGGACTACGAGCAGTACTTC. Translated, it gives CASSSTTTGDYEQYF.

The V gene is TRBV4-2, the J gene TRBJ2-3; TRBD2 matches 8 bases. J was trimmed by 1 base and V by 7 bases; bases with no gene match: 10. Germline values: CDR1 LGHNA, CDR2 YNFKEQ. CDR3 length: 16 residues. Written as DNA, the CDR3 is TGTGCCAGCAAGACCAAAGCGGGAGTAGGCACAGATACGCAGTATTTT. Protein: CASKTKAGVGTDTQYF.

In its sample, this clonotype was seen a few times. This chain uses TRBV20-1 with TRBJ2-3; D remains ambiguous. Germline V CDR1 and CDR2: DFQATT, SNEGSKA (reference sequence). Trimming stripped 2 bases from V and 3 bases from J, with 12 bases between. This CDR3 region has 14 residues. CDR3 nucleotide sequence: TGCAGTGCTAGACCCAAACTACAGACAGATACGCAGTATTTT. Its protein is CSARPKLQTDTQYF.

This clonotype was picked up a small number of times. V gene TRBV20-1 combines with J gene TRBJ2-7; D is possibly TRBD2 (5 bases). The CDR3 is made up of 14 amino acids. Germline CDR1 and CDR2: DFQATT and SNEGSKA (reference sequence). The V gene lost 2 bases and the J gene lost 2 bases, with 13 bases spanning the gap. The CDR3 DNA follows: TGCAGTGCTAGACGAGCGGACGGGGCCTACGAGCAGTACTTC. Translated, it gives CSARRADGAYEQYF.

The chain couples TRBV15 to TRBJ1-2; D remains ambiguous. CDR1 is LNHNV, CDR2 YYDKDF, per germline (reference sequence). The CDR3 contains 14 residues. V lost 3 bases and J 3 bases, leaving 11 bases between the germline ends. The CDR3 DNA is TGTGCCACCAGCAGTTCAGACGGCTACTATGGCTACACCTTC. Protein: CATSSSDGYYGYTF.

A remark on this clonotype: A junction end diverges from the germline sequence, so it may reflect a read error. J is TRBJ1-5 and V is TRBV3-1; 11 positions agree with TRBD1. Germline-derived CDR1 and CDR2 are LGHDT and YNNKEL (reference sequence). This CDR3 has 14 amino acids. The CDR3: CAGSQGTGGQPQHF. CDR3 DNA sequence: TGTGCCGGCAGCCAAGGGACAGGGGGGCAGCCCCAGCATTTT.

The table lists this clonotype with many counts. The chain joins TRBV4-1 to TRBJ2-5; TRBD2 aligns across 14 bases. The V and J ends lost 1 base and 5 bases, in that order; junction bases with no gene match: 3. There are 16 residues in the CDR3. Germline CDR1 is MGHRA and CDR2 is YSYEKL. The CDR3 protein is CASSQARTSGGETQYF. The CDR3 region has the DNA TGCGCCAGCAGCCAAGCTCGGACTAGCGGGGGGGAGACCCAGTACTTC.

DNA of the CDR3: TGTGCCAGCAGCCAAGAGCACACCTACGAGCAGTACTTC. Protein: CASSQEHTYEQYF. The rearrangement joins TRBV3-1 to TRBJ2-7; D not certain. This CDR3 region has 13 residues. Germline V gives CDR1 LGHDT, CDR2 YNNKEL (reference sequence). The V end lost 0 bases, the J end lost 2 bases, and 5 bases lay between the germline ends.

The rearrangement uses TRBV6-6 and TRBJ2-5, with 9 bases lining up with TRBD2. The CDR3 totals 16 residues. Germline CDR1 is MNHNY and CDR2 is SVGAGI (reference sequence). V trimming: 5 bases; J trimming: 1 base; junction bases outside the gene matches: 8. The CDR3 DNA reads TGTGCCAGCAGTACCTTCGGCGGGGGGGCCCAAGAGACCCAGTACTTC. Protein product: CASSTFGGGAQETQYF.

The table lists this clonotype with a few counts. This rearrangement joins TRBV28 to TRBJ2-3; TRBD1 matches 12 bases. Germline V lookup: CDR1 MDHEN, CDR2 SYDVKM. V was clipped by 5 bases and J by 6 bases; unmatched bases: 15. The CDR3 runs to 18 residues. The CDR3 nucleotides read TGTGCCAGCAGTAATAAACTGGGACAGGGGGCCGTCACGGATACGCAGTATTTT. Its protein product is CASSNKLGQGAVTDTQYF.

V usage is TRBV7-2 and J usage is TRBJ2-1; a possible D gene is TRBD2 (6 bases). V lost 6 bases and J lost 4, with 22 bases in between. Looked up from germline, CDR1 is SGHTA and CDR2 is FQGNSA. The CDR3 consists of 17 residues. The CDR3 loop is CASSVHTSGTLYNEQFF. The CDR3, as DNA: TGTGCCAGCAGTGTCCACACTTCCGGGACTCTATACAATGAGCAGTTCTTC.

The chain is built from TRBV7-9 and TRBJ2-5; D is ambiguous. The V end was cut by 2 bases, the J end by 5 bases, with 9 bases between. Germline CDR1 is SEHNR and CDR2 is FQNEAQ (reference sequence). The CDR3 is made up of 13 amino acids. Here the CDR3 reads CASSLQIAETQYF. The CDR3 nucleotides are TGTGCCAGCAGCTTACAGATTGCGGAGACCCAGTACTTC.

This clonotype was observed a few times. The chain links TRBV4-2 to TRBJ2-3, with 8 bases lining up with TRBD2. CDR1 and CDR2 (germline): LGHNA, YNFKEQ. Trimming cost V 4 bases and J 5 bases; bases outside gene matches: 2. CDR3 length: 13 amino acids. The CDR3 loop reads CASSRAGEDTQYF. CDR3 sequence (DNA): TGTGCCAGCAGCCGAGCGGGGGAAGATACGCAGTATTTT.

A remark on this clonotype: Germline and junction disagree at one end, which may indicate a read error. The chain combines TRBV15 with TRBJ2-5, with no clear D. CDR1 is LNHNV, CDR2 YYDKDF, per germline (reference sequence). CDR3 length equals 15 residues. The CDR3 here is CATSSPRRSQGTQYF. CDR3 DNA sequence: TGTGCCACCAGCAGCCCTCGACGAAGTCAAGGGACCCAGTACTTC.

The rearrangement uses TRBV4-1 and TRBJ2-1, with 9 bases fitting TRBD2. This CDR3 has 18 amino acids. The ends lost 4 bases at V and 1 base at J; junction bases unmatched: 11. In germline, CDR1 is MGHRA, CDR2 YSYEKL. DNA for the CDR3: TGCGCCAGCAGCCCTCCTCGTAGCGGGGGCCTTTCCTACAATGAGCAGTTCTTC. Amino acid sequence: CASSPPRSGGLSYNEQFF.

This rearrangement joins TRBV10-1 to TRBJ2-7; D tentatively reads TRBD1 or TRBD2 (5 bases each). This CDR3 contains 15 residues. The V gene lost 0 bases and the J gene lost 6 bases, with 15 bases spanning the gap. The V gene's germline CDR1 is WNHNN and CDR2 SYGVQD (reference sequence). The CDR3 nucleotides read TGCGCCAGCAGTGAGTCCAATTCCGGGGCCTGCGAGCAGTACTTC. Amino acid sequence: CASSESNSGACEQYF.

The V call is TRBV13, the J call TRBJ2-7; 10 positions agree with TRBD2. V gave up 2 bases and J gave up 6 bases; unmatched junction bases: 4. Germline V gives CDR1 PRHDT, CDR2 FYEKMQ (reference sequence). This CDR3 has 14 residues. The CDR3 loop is CASSLLAGAAEQYF. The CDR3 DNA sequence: TGTGCCAGCAGCTTACTAGCGGGAGCGGCCGAGCAGTACTTC.

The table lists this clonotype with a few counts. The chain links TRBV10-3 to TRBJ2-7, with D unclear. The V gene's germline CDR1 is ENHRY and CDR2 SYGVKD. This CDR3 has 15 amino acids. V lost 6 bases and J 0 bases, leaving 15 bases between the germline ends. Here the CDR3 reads CAISPVAGLSYEQYF. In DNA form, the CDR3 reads TGTGCCATCAGCCCGGTAGCAGGCCTCTCCTACGAGCAGTACTTC.

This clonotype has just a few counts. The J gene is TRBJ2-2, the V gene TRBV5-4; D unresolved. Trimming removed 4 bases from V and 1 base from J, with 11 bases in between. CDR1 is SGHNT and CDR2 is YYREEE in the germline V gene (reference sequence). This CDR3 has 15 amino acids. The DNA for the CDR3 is TGTGCCAGCAGCCCGGACCGGGTGAACACCGGGGAGCTGTTTTTT. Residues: CASSPDRVNTGELFF.

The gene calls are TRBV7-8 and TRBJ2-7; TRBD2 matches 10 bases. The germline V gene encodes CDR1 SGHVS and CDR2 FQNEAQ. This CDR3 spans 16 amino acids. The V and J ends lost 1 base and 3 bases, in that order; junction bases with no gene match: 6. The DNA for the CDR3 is TGTGCCAGCAGCTTAGGAGGACTAGCGGTGAGCTACGAGCAGTACTTC. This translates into CASSLGGLAVSYEQYF.

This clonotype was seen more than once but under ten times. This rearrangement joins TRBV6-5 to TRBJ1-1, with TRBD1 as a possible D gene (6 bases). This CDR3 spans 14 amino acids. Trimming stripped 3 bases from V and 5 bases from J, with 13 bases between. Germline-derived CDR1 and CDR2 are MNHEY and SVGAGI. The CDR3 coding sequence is TGTGCCAGCAGTTATGGGGGGGCGGGGACTGAAGCTTTCTTT. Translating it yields CASSYGGAGTEAFF.

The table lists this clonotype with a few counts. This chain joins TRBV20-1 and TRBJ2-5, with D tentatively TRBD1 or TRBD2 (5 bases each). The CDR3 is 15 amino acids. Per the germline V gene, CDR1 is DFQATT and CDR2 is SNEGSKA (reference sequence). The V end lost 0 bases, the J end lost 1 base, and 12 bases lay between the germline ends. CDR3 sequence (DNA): TGCAGTGCTAGAGATCCCCGGGGCCTCCAAGAGACCCAGTACTTC. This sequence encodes CSARDPRGLQETQYF.

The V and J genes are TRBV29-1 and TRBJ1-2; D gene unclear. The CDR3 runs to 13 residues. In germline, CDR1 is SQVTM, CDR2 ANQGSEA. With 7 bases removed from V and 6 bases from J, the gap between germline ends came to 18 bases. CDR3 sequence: CSAGAGDSNGYTF. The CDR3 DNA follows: TGCAGCGCTGGTGCCGGGGATTCAAATGGCTACACCTTC.

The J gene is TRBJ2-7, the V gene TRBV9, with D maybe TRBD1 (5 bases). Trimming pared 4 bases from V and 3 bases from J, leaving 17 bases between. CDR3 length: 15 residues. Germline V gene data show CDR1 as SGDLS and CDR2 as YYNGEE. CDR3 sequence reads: CASSPTAGLGYEQYF. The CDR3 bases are TGTGCCAGCAGCCCTACCGCAGGGCTCGGCTACGAGCAGTACTTC.

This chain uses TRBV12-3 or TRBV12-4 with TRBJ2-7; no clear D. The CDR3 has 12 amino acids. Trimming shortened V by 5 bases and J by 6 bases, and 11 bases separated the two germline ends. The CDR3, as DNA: TGTGCCAGCAGTCACCATTCCGGCGAGCAGTACTTC. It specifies CASSHHSGEQYF.

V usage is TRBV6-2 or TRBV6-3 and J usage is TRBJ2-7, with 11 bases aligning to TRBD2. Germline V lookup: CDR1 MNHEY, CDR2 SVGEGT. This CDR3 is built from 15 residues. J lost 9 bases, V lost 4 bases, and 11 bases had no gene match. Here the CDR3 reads CASSSPGLAVSGQYF. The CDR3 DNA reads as TGTGCCAGCAGTTCCCCGGGACTAGCGGTGTCTGGGCAGTACTTC.

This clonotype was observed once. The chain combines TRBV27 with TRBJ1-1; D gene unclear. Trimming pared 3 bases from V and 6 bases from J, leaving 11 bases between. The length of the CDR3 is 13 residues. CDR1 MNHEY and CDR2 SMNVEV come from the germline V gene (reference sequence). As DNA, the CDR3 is TGTGCCAGCAGTTTCCCGGGTAGGTCTGAAGCTTTCTTT. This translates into CASSFPGRSEAFF.

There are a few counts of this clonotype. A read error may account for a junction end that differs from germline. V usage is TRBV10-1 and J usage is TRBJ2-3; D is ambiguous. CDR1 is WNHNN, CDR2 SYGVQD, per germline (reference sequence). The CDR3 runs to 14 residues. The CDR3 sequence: CASIESSSRLTQYF. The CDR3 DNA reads TGCGCCAGCATTGAGTCGAGCTCTCGGTTGACGCAGTATTTT.